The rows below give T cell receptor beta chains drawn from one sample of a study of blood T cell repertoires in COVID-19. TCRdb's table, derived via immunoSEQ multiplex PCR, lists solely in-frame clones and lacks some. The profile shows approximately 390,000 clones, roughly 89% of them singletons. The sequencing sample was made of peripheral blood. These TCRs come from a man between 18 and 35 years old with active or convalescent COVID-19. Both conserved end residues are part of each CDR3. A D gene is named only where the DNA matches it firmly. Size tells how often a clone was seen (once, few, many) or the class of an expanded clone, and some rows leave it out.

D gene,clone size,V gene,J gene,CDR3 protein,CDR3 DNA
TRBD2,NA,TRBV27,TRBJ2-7,CASRPRLAGSSYEQYF,TGTGCCAGCAGGCCAAGACTAGCGGGGAGCTCCTACGAGCAGTACTTC
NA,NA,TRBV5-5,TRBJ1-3,CASSSPGQGNTIYF,TGTGCCAGCAGCTCGCCGGGACAAGGAAACACCATATATTTT
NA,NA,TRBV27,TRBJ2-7,CASRSGSASAEQYF,TGTGCCAGCAGGTCCGGGTCGGCATCCGCCGAGCAGTACTTC
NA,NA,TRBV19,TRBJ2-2,CASSIGGGWDTGELFF,TGTGCCAGTAGTATAGGAGGGGGTTGGGACACCGGGGAGCTGTTTTTT
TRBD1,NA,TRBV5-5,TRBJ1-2,CASSLDGTVGGYTF,TGTGCCAGCAGCTTGGACGGGACAGTTGGCGGCTACACCTTC
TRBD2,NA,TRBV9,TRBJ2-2,CASSPARTSWITGELFF,TGTGCCAGCAGCCCCGCCCGGACTAGCTGGATCACCGGGGAGCTGTTTTTT
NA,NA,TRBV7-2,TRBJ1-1,CASIYTLNTEAFF,TGTGCCAGCATTTACACCTTAAACACTGAAGCTTTCTTT
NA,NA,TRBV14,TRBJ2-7,CASSHRDEQYF,TGTGCCAGCAGCCATAGAGACGAGCAGTACTTC
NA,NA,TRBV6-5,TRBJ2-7,CASSPHSNEQYF,TGTGCCAGCAGTCCGCACAGCAACGAGCAGTACTTC
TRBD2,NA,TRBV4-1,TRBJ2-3,CASSQDGGLAGPTSTQYF,TGCGCCAGCAGCCAAGATGGTGGGCTAGCGGGGCCCACGAGTACGCAGTATTTT
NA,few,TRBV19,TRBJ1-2,CASSRAISYGYTF,TGTGCCAGTAGTAGGGCCATCAGCTATGGCTACACCTTC
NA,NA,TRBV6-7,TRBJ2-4,CASSYSKCTGCPGVSKNIQYF,TGTGCCAGCAGTTACTCGAAATGTACGGGTTGCCCGGGGGTGTCCAAAAACATTCAGTACTTC
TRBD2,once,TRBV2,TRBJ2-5,CASSEAGRLAGVETQYF,TGTGCCAGCAGTGAAGCCGGCCGACTAGCGGGGGTAGAGACCCAGTACTTC
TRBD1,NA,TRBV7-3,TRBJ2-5,CASSLTGGQETQYF,TGTGCCAGCAGCCTCACAGGGGGCCAAGAGACCCAGTACTTC
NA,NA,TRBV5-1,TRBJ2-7,CASSLDSPGGYEQYF,TGCGCCAGCAGCTTGGACTCTCCCGGAGGCTACGAGCAGTACTTC
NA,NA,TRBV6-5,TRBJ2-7,CASSYSPGERYEQYF,TGTGCCAGCAGTTACTCGCCCGGGGAACGATACGAGCAGTACTTC
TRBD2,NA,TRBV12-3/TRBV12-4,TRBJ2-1,CASRTSGGNEQFF,TGTGCCAGCAGGACTAGCGGGGGTAATGAGCAGTTCTTC
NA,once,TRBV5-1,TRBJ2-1,CASSFASSGHEQFF,TGCGCCAGCAGCTTCGCTAGCAGCGGGCATGAGCAGTTCTTC
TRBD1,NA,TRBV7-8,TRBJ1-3,CASSLSVTGAGNTIYF,TGTGCCAGCAGCTTAAGTGTGACAGGGGCTGGAAACACCATATATTTT
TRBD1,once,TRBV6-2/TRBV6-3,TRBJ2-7,CASSYSGTGFNEQYF,TGTGCCAGCAGTTACTCCGGGACAGGGTTCAACGAGCAGTACTTC
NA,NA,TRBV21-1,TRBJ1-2,CASSPPTGWGYTF,TGTGCCAGCAGCCCCCCCACGGGATGGGGCTACACCTTC
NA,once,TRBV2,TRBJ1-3,CASSERAGPTGNTIYF,TGTGCCAGCAGTGAAAGAGCAGGGCCAACCGGAAACACCATATATTTT
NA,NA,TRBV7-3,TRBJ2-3,CASSFGLTTDTQYF,TGTGCCAGCAGCTTTGGACTAACCACAGATACGCAGTATTTT
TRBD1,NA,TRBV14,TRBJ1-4,CASSQEGDRAFEKLFF,TGTGCCAGCAGCCAAGAGGGGGACAGGGCGTTTGAAAAACTGTTTTTT
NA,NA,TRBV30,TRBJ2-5,CAWSGAEQETQYF,TGTGCCTGGAGTGGGGCCGAACAAGAGACCCAGTACTTC
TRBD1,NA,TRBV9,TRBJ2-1,CASSGGQGPYNEQFF,TGTGCCAGCAGCGGCGGACAGGGCCCCTACAATGAGCAGTTCTTC
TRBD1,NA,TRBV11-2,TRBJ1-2,CASRPTGVIGYTF,TGTGCCAGCAGACCGACAGGGGTGATAGGCTACACCTTC
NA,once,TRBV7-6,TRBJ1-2,CASSLEVTGTMGGGYTF,TGTGCCAGCAGCCTCGAGGTCACAGGGACTATGGGGGGTGGCTACACCTTC
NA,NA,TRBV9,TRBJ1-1,CASSLDTGRRAFF,TGTGCCAGCAGCCTCGACACCGGCCGGCGAGCTTTCTTT
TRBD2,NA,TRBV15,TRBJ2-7,CATSRLGLAESSYEQYF,TGTGCCACCAGCAGATTGGGACTAGCGGAAAGCTCCTACGAGCAGTACTTC
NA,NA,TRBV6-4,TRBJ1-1,CASSAPGRGTEAFF,TGTGCCAGCAGTGCCCCTGGCAGGGGCACTGAAGCTTTCTTT
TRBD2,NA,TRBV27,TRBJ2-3,CASSRYIILAEHTDTQYF,TGTGCCAGCAGTCGATATATAATACTAGCGGAGCACACAGATACGCAGTATTTT
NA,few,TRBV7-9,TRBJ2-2,CASSLGQGSISGELFF,TGTGCCAGCAGCTTAGGCCAGGGCTCGATTTCCGGGGAGCTGTTTTTT
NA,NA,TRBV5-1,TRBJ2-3,CASSLGQDTDTQYF,TGCGCCAGCAGCTTGGGTCAGGACACAGATACGCAGTATTTT
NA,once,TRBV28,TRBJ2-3,CASSARYIPLTDTQYF,TGTGCCAGCAGTGCCCGCTATATTCCCCTCACAGATACGCAGTATTTT
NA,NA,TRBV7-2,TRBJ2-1,CASSLGVRGSYNEQFF,TGTGCCAGCAGCTTAGGCGTCCGCGGGTCCTACAATGAGCAGTTCTTC
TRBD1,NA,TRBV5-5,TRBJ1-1,CASSGQGYSMNTEAFF,TGTGCCAGCAGTGGACAGGGATACTCCATGAACACTGAAGCTTTCTTT
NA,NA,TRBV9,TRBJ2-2,CASSVDTGYTGELFF,TGTGCCAGCAGCGTAGATACAGGGTATACCGGGGAGCTGTTTTTT
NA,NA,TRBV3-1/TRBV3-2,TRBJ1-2,CASSVTGDYTF,TGTGCCAGCAGCGTTACAGGCGATTACACCTTC
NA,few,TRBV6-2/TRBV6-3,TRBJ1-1,CASSGFRQVVTEAFF,TGTGCCAGCAGTGGGTTTCGACAGGTAGTAACCGAAGCTTTCTTT
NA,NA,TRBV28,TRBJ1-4,CASSQKIKSGEVFF,TGTGCCAGCAGCCAGAAGATCAAATCGGGGGAGGTGTTTTTT
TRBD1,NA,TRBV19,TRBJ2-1,CASSIIQGAGEQFF,TGTGCCAGTAGTATTATCCAGGGGGCGGGTGAGCAGTTCTTC
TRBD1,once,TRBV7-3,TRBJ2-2,CASSLIMGQGTGELFF,TGTGCCAGCAGCTTAATAATGGGACAGGGTACCGGGGAGCTGTTTTTT
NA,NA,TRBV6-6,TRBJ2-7,CASSYGGRYEQYF,TGTGCCAGCAGTTACGGGGGGAGATACGAGCAGTACTTC
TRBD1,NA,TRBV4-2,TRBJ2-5,CASSQADREPRETQYF,TGTGCCAGCAGCCAAGCCGACAGGGAGCCCCGGGAGACCCAGTACTTC
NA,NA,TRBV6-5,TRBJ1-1,CASSYSTHRVNTEAFF,TGTGCCAGCAGTTACTCGACCCACAGGGTGAACACTGAAGCTTTCTTT
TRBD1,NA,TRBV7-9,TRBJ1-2,CASSPRQGEGYTF,TGTGCCAGCAGCCCCAGACAGGGGGAGGGCTACACCTTC
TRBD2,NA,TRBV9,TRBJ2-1,CASSPFSGRGVYNEQFF,TGTGCCAGCAGCCCCTTTAGCGGGAGGGGGGTGTACAATGAGCAGTTCTTC